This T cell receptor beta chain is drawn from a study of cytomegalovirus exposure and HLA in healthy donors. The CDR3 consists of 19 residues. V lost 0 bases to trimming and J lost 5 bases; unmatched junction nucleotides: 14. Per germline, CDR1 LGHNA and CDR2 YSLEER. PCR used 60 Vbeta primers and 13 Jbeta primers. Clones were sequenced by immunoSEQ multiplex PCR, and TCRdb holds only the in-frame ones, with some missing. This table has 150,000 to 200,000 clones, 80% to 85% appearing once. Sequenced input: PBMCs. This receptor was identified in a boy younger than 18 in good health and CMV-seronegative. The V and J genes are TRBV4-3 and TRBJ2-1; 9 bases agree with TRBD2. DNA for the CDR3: TGCGCCAGCAGCCAAGAGATAGGAGCGGGGGGTCTTTACGACAATGAGCAGTTCTTC. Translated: CASSQEIGAGGLYDNEQFF.